A single sample is the source of the 28 T cell receptor beta chains below, sequenced in a study of T-cell reconstitution after alpha-beta-depleted transplantation in children. The TCRbeta library incorporated unique molecular identifiers. TCRdb processed the PCR reads anew with MiXCR; each CDR3 protein has one entry. Of almost 500,000 distinct CDR3 sequences in the sample, roughly a tenth were seen once. This specimen was PBMCs, taken before TCRalphabeta/CD19-depleted stem cell transplant. Receptor source: a child aged 2 to 15 with inherited bone marrow failure, due to receive a stem cell transplant.

This clonotype was recorded many times. The rearrangement joins TRBV29-1 to TRBJ2-2; D is perhaps TRBD2 (5 bases). The CDR3 has 14 amino acids. In germline, CDR1 is SQVTM, CDR2 ANQGSEA. Trimming took off 5 bases at V and 2 bases at J, with 12 bases between the two ends. CDR3 bases: TGCAGCGTTAAATGGGCGGGTAACACCGGGGAGCTGTTTTTT. Residues: CSVKWAGNTGELFF.

At least ten counts were recorded for this clonotype. The chain employs TRBV7-6 and TRBJ1-2; D is unresolved. The germline V and J ends were trimmed by 6 bases and 6 bases, with 14 bases remaining between them. The CDR3 sequence is 13 residues long. Germline-derived CDR1 and CDR2 are SGHVS and FNYEAQ. As DNA, the CDR3 is TGTGCCAGCAGTTTAACCGGGTTGGATGGCTACACCTTC. This codes for CASSLTGLDGYTF.

This clonotype was counted at least ten times. The genes are TRBV29-1 and TRBJ2-7, with D perhaps matching TRBD2 (6 bases). V was clipped by 4 bases and J by 5 bases, with 12 bases between them. The CDR3 totals 12 residues. Germline values: CDR1 SQVTM, CDR2 ANQGSEA. CDR3 DNA: TGCAGCGTTGTCCCCGGGAGCGACGAGCAGTACTTC. It encodes CSVVPGSDEQYF.

This clonotype was observed at least ten times. The chain is built from TRBV28 and TRBJ2-4, with D perhaps TRBD1 (7 bases). Per germline, CDR1 MDHEN and CDR2 SYDVKM. This CDR3 is 14 amino acids long. With 6 bases removed from V and 1 base from J, the gap between germline ends came to 10 bases. Here the CDR3 reads CASSSGGAKNIQYF. CDR3 DNA: TGTGCCAGCAGCTCAGGGGGGGCCAAAAACATTCAGTACTTC.

The table lists this clonotype with a few counts. The genes are TRBV28 and TRBJ2-1; TRBD2 is a possible D gene (5 bases). The CDR3 has 15 residues. Germline CDR1 is MDHEN and CDR2 is SYDVKM. The ends were cut back, 6 bases at V and 4 bases at J, with 16 bases in the middle. The CDR3 DNA reads TGTGCCAGCAGATCGAGCGGTGTGGGGTACAATGAGCAGTTCTTC. Translating gives CASRSSGVGYNEQFF.

Ten or more counts support this clonotype. The rearrangement links TRBV21-1 to TRBJ2-1; TRBD1, the table's D call, was not compared with the DNA. TRBV21-1 is assigned pseudogene status. The CDR3 extends over 20 amino acids. The CDR3 loop is CASSDLRRDRADVSYNEQFF. CDR3 nucleotides: TGTGCCAGCAGCGATCTTCGTCGGGACAGGGCCGACGTGTCCTACAATGAGCAGTTCTTC.

At least ten counts were recorded for this clonotype. The chain uses TRBV20-1 and TRBJ2-7; 13 bases agree with TRBD2. The germline CDR1 and CDR2 sequences are DFQATT and SNEGSKA (reference sequence). Losses at the gene ends were 1 base for V and 0 bases for J; bases not matched to a gene: 0. The CDR3 is made up of 15 amino acids. CDR3 sequence reads: CSARGTSGGSYEQYF. CDR3 DNA sequence: TGCAGTGCTAGAGGGACTAGCGGGGGCTCCTACGAGCAGTACTTC.

This clonotype was seen many times. This chain connects TRBV7-2 to TRBJ2-7, with 13 bases fitting TRBD2. V lost 3 bases to trimming and J lost 1 base; unmatched junction nucleotides: 0. Germline CDR1 SGHTA, CDR2 FQGNSA. The CDR3 is 15 amino acids. The CDR3 here is CASSLTSGRSYEQYF. CDR3 sequence (DNA): TGTGCCAGCAGCTTGACTAGCGGGAGGTCCTACGAGCAGTACTTC.

This clonotype has ten or more counts. CDR3 protein: CATSDPLGSSYNEQFF. The CDR3 DNA follows: TGTGCCACCAGTGACCCTCTAGGAAGCTCCTACAATGAGCAGTTCTTC. This chain joins TRBV24-1 and TRBJ2-1; no reliable D call. CDR1 and CDR2 from the germline V gene are KGHDR and SFDVKD. Trimming stripped 4 bases from V and 0 bases from J, with 12 bases between. The CDR3 is 16 residues long.

In this sample, this clonotype turned up many times. This sequence joins TRBV4-2 and TRBJ2-1; D ambiguous. CDR1 is LGHNA, CDR2 YNFKEQ, per germline. V lost 0 bases, J lost 7 bases, and 7 bases lay in between. CDR3 length equals 13 residues. The CDR3 loop reads CASSQDLRNEQFF. The CDR3 DNA follows: TGTGCCAGCAGCCAAGATCTGAGAAATGAGCAGTTCTTC.

Only a few counts were recorded for this clonotype. The chain links TRBV20-1 to TRBJ2-7; D is uncertain. This CDR3 has 13 residues. Germline V lookup: CDR1 DFQATT, CDR2 SNEGSKA (reference sequence). V shed 0 bases and J shed 3 bases, with 9 bases lying between them. The CDR3 region has the DNA TGCAGTGCTAGAGAGGCTTCAGACTACGAGCAGTACTTC. Translating gives CSAREASDYEQYF.

This clonotype showed up many times. The chain links TRBV28 to TRBJ2-7, with a weak D call TRBD1 (5 bases). Trimming took 8 bases from V and 0 from J, leaving 11 bases between them. CDR3 size: 13 residues. CDR1 and CDR2 (germline): MDHEN, SYDVKM. The CDR3 nucleotides read TGTGCCAGCGGTCAGGGAACCTCCTACGAGCAGTACTTC. It codes for CASGQGTSYEQYF.

This clonotype has a count of ten or more. The CDR3 here is CASSLYPGNTEAFF. Here the CDR3 DNA reads TGTGCCAGCAGTTTATATCCCGGGAACACTGAAGCTTTCTTT. This chain connects TRBV27 to TRBJ1-1; D ambiguous. V lost 1 base to trimming and J lost 1 base, with 7 bases between them. This CDR3 region has 14 residues. Germline loops: CDR1 MNHEY, CDR2 SMNVEV (reference sequence).

The table lists this clonotype with many counts. V gene TRBV4-1 combines with J gene TRBJ1-5; D remains unclear. Trimming removed 4 bases from V and 0 bases from J, with 16 bases in between. The CDR3 is 17 amino acids. Germline CDR1 reads MGHRA; CDR2 reads YSYEKL. The CDR3 here is CASSLGPGLSSNQPQHF. The CDR3 nucleotides read TGCGCCAGCAGCCTAGGACCTGGACTGAGTAGCAATCAGCCCCAGCATTTT.

The table lists this clonotype with many counts. This chain connects TRBV12-3 or TRBV12-4 to TRBJ2-7; TRBD2 aligns across 10 bases. The trim removed 6 bases at V and 5 bases at J, leaving 10 bases unmatched. The CDR3 covers 15 residues. CDR3 protein: CASRKTSGKFDEQYF. The CDR3 bases are TGTGCCAGCAGGAAAACTAGCGGGAAATTCGACGAGCAGTACTTC.

This clonotype showed up many times. The rearrangement uses TRBV20-1 and TRBJ1-3; D not certain. The germline gives CDR1 DFQATT, CDR2 SNEGSKA (reference sequence). This CDR3 spans 16 amino acids. With 4 bases removed from V and 3 bases from J, the gap between germline ends came to 19 bases. As DNA, the CDR3 is TGCAGTGCTATCTATGTAGCGGCTGCTGATGGAAACACCATATATTTT. It yields the protein CSAIYVAAADGNTIYF.

With regard to this clonotype: Since a much larger clone is just one base distant, this may be a read error. The chain links TRBV20-1 to TRBJ2-1, with TRBD2 identical over 9 bases. The germline gives CDR1 DFQATT, CDR2 SNEGSKA (reference sequence). The CDR3 contains 16 residues. Unmatched junction bases numbered 8, after V lost 1 base and J lost 4 bases. The CDR3 spells CSARGSVAGVYNEQFF. CDR3 DNA: TGCAGTGCTAGAGGATCGGTAGCGGGAGTTTACAATGAGCAGTTCTTC.

There are many counts of this clonotype. This chain joins TRBV4-1 and TRBJ1-5; perhaps TRBD1 as D (5 bases). Germline loops: CDR1 MGHRA, CDR2 YSYEKL. The CDR3 is made up of 15 amino acids. The V end lost 3 bases, the J end lost 3 bases, and 12 bases lay between the germline ends. The CDR3 DNA follows: TGCGCCAGCAGCCACGACTCGGGGGTCAATCAGCCCCAGCATTTT. This translates into CASSHDSGVNQPQHF.

In the case of this clonotype: This may be a read error: a much more frequent sequence differs by one nucleotide. The rearrangement uses TRBV29-1 and TRBJ2-3, with 8 bases matching TRBD2. Germline CDR1 SQVTM, CDR2 ANQGSEA. The CDR3 spans 16 residues. CDR3 sequence: CGVVGGGRPGWDTQYF. CDR3 nucleotide sequence: TGCGGCGTTGTCGGCGGGGGGCGCCCCGGTTGGGATACGCAGTATTTT.

This clonotype was found many times. The chain carries TRBV5-8 and TRBJ2-1; a weak D match, TRBD2 (5 bases). Germline CDR1 reads SGHTS; CDR2 reads YDEGEE. Trimming left V 3 bases short and J 4 bases short, with 23 bases between. This CDR3 is 18 amino acids long. CDR3 protein: CASSSRVADYGGYNEQFF. CDR3 nucleotides: TGTGCCAGCAGCTCCCGCGTGGCTGACTACGGCGGTTACAATGAGCAGTTCTTC.

The chain links TRBV23-1 to TRBJ1-6; a possible D gene is TRBD1 (5 bases). TRBV23-1 has ORF status, its function being uncertain. This CDR3 comprises 14 residues. Between the trimmed V and J ends, which lost 3 bases and 10 bases, there was a span of 13 bases. Written as DNA, the CDR3 is TGCGCCAGCAGTCATCGTATCCCAGGGTCACCCCTCCACTTT. This gives the protein CASSHRIPGSPLHF.

This clonotype was seen at least ten times. The DNA for the CDR3 is TGCGCCAGCAGCTTGGCCGGGCAGAACTATGGCTACACCTTC. Its translation: CASSLAGQNYGYTF. This chain uses TRBV5-1 with TRBJ1-2; no reliable D call. Per the germline V gene, CDR1 is SGHRS and CDR2 is YFSETQ. Deletions cut 0 bases from V and 2 bases from J, with 8 bases between. The CDR3 extends over 14 amino acids.

This clonotype has a count of ten or more. V and J are TRBV28 and TRBJ2-5; D unclear. The CDR3 is 13 amino acids. The V end lost 6 bases, the J end lost 5 bases, and 13 bases lay between the germline ends. Germline V gene data show CDR1 as MDHEN and CDR2 as SYDVKM. The CDR3 region is CASRIRKGETQYF. As DNA, the CDR3 is TGTGCCAGCAGGATTAGAAAAGGGGAGACCCAGTACTTC.

This clonotype occurred many times. The chain is built from TRBV15 and TRBJ2-5; D ambiguous. There are 17 residues in the CDR3. V was cut by 0 bases and J by 4 bases, with 18 bases left in between. The germline V gene encodes CDR1 LNHNV and CDR2 YYDKDF (reference sequence). The DNA of the CDR3 is TGTGCCACCAGCAGAGATCGGCGACCTCTTTGGGGAGAGACCCAGTACTTC. This gives the protein CATSRDRRPLWGETQYF.

At least ten counts were recorded for this clonotype. The chain joins TRBV28 to TRBJ1-4; D remains ambiguous. This CDR3 has 15 residues. Germline V gene data show CDR1 as MDHEN and CDR2 as SYDVKM. V gave up 3 bases and J gave up 8 bases, with 16 bases separating them. The CDR3 DNA reads as TGTGCCAGCAGTTTTATAGTTCCCAGGACCGAAAAACTGTTTTTT. Encoded protein: CASSFIVPRTEKLFF.

In this sample, this clonotype turned up a few times. This sequence joins TRBV30 and TRBJ1-5; a possible D gene is TRBD1 (5 bases). Germline V gives CDR1 GTSNPN, CDR2 SVGIG (reference sequence). Trimming left V 4 bases short and J 1 base short, with 8 bases between. The CDR3 is 13 residues long. CDR3: CAWTGSSNQPQHF. The DNA of the CDR3 is TGTGCCTGGACAGGGTCGAGCAATCAGCCCCAGCATTTT.

On this clonotype itself: A read error may explain this, as a much larger clone is one base away. The V call is TRBV18, the J call TRBJ1-2; no clear D. The V and J ends lost 6 bases and 4 bases respectively, with 9 bases between them. Germline V gene lookup returns CDR1 KGHSH and CDR2 LQKENI. The CDR3 covers 12 residues. Here the CDR3 reads CASSLRRYGYTF. The CDR3 nucleotides are TGTGCCAGCTCCTTGCGTCGCTATGGCTACACCTTC.

With regard to this clonotype: Since a much larger clone is just one base distant, this may be a read error. The CDR3 ends on some other residue instead of the conserved phenylalanine or tryptophan, so this is likely a read error. This rearrangement joins TRBV29-1 to TRBJ2-6; D is unresolved. The CDR3 is 15 amino acids. The V end was cut by 7 bases, the J end by 0 bases, with 13 bases between. The germline gives CDR1 SQVTM, CDR2 ANQGSEA. DNA for the CDR3: TGCAGCGCACGCGAGGCCAGCTCTGGGGCCAACGTCCTGACTCTC. It is translated as CSAREASSGANVLTL.